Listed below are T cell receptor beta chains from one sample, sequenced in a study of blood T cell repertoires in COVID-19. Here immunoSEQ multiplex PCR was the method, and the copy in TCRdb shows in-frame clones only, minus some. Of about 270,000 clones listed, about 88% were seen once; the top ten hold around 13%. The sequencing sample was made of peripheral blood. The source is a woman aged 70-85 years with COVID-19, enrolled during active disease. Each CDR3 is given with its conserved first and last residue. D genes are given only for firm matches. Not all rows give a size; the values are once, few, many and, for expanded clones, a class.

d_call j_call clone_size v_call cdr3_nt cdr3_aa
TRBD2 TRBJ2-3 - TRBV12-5 TGTGCTAGTGGTGGGTCCCGACTAGCGGGGTTCACAGATACGCAGTATTTT CASGGSRLAGFTDTQYF
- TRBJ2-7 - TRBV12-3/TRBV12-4 TGTGCCAGCAGTTTGTCAACCTACGAGCAGTACTTC CASSLSTYEQYF
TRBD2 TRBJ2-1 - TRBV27 TGTGCCAGCAGTTTAAAAGGGACGGGGGGGGCCCGTAATGAGCAGTTCTTC CASSLKGTGGARNEQFF
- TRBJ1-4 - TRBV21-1 TGTGCCAGCAGCAAAGAGGAGGGAGGGAGTGAAAAACTGTTTTTT CASSKEEGGSEKLFF
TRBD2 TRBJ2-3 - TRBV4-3 TGCGCCAGCTCGGTTAGCGGGGGAGGAGATACGCAGTATTTT CASSVSGGGDTQYF
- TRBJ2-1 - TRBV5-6 TGTGCCAGCAGCTTGGACGGACTATCCAACAATGAGCAGTTCTTC CASSLDGLSNNEQFF
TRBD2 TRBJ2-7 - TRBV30 TGTGCCTGGAGAACTAGCGGGGGAACCTACGAGCAGTACTTC CAWRTSGGTYEQYF
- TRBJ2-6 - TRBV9 TGTGCCAGCAGCGTAGCTGAACCCCAGGGATCTCCTGGGGCCAACGTCCTGACTTTC CASSVAEPQGSPGANVLTF
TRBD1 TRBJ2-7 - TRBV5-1 TGCGCCAGCAGTTCTAATACAGGGGGCCCCTACGAGCAGTACTTC CASSSNTGGPYEQYF
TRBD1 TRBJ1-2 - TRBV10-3 TGTGCCATCAGCACTCGACTACCGGGACAGGGGACGATCTATGGCTACACCTTC CAISTRLPGQGTIYGYTF
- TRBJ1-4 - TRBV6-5 TGTGCCAGCAGAGACAGGAATAATGAAAAACTGTTTTTT CASRDRNNEKLFF
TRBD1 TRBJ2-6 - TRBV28 TGTGCCAGCAGTTCTCAGGACAGGCCCGGTGGGGCCAACGTCCTGACTTTC CASSSQDRPGGANVLTF
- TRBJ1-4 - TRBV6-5 TGTGCCAGCGTGCGTGGGGCGTATGAAAAACTGTTTTTT CASVRGAYEKLFF
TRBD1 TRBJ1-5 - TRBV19 TGTGCCAGCCGCCCCCCTGGGACAGGGGGTCGCAATCAGCCCCAGCATTTT CASRPPGTGGRNQPQHF
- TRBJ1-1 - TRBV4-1 TGCGCCAGCAGCCACAGGGATACTGAAGCTTTCTTT CASSHRDTEAFF
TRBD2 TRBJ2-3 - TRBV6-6 TGTGCCAGCAGTCCAGGACTAGCGGGGGGCCCGGGCACAGATACGCAGTATTTT CASSPGLAGGPGTDTQYF
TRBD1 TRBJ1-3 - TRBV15 TGTGCCACCAGCAGAGGGTGGGGACAGGCAGATTCTGGAAACACCATATATTTT CATSRGWGQADSGNTIYF
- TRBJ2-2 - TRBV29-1 TGCAGCGTTGTGTTAAGCCGCACCGGGGAGCTGTTTTTT CSVVLSRTGELFF
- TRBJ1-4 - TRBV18 TGTGCCAGCTCCCGAGGTGGGTTCGATGAAAAACTGTTTTTT CASSRGGFDEKLFF
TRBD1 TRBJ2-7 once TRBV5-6 TGTGCCAGCAGCTCGGGACAGAGCTCCTACGAGCAGTACTTC CASSSGQSSYEQYF
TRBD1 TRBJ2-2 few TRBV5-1 TGCGCCAGCAGCCCGGGGACAGGGGGCGGGGAGCTGTTTTTT CASSPGTGGGELFF
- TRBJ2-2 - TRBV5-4 TGTGCCAGCAGCCCCCCAGGCCCCGCCCCGGGGACCGGGGAGCTGTTTTTT CASSPPGPAPGTGELFF
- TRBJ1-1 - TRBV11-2 TGTGCCAGCAGCTTAGGACAGGTGATGAACACTGAAGCTTTCTTT CASSLGQVMNTEAFF
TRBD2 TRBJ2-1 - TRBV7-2 TGTGCCAGCAGCTTGGAGCGGGGGGAGGAAAATGAGCAGTTCTTC CASSLERGEENEQFF
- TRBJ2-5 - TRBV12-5 TGTGCTAGTGGTTTGGCGGGGGGCCCCTCACAAGAGACCCAGTACTTC CASGLAGGPSQETQYF
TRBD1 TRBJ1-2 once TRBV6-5 TGTGCCAGCACTAAACCGACAGGGATCTATGGCTACACCTTC CASTKPTGIYGYTF
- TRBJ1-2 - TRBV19 TGTGCCAGTAGTATTCAGGGGTCTAATCAGGATGGCTACACCTTC CASSIQGSNQDGYTF
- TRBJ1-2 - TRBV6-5 TGTGCCAGCAGTTACTCGCGTTCCTCAGGTGGCTACACCTTC CASSYSRSSGGYTF